This T cell receptor (beta chain) was sequenced during a study of shared clonotypes between healthy human individuals. Study-wide context: Aged 18 to 49, the donors were two women and a few men.

Genomic DNA from each subset was divided evenly over several immunoSEQ plates. Produced via immunoSEQ multiplex PCR; TCRdb's table is partial and in-frame only. Of about 1 million clones in the sample, about 75% were seen once. The length of the CDR3 is 15 residues. Trimming shortened V by 1 base and J by 3 bases, and 13 bases separated the two germline ends. Per the germline V gene, CDR1 is MDHEN and CDR2 is SYDVKM. Note on this clone: The antigen is not known.

Study-wide findings and caveats: Several donors showed sharing of approximately 4.7% of naive CD4 clonotypes. A generally larger estimated richness was seen in naive subsets than in memory subsets.

This receptor was taken from a man younger than 30 in good health. The chain is built from TRBV28 and TRBJ2-7; D gene uncertain. Sequencing was done on a sample of memory CD4+ T cells sorted from blood. Subset denoted: CD45RA-negative fraction. CDR3 nucleotide sequence: TGTGCCAGCAGTTTATCAACTAAAAACAGCTACGAGCAGTACTTC. Protein product: CASSLSTKNSYEQYF.